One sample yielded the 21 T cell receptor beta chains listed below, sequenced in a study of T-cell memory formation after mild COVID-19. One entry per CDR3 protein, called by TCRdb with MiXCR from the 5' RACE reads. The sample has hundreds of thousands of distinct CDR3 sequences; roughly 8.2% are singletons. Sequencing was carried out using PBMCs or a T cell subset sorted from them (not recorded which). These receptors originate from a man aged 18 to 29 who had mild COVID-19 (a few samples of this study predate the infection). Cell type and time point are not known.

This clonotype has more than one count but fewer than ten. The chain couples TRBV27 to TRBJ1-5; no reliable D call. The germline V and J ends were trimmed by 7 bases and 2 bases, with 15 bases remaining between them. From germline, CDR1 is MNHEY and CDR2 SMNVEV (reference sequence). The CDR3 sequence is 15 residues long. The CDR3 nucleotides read TGTGCCAGCACCACTGGCTACGGTCGCAATCAGCCCCAGCATTTT. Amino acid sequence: CASTTGYGRNQPQHF.

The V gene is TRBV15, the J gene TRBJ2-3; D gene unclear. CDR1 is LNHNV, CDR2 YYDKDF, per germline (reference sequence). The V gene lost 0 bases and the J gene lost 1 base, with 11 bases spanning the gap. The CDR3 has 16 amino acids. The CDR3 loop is CATSRDTNPGTDTQYF. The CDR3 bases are TGTGCCACCAGCAGAGATACTAACCCCGGCACAGATACGCAGTATTTT.

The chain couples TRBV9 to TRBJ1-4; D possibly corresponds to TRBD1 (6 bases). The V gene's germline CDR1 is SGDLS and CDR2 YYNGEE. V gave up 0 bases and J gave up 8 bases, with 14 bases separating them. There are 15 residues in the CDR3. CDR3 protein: CASSVGTAVGEKLFF. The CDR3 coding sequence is TGTGCCAGCAGCGTAGGGACAGCGGTCGGCGAAAAACTGTTTTTT. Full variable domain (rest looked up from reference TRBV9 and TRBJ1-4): DSGVTQTPKHLITATGQRVTLRCSPRSGDLSVYWYQQSLDQGLQFLIQYYNGEERAKGNILERFSAQQFPDLHSELNLSSLELGDSALYFCASSVGTAVGEKLFFGSGTQLSVL.

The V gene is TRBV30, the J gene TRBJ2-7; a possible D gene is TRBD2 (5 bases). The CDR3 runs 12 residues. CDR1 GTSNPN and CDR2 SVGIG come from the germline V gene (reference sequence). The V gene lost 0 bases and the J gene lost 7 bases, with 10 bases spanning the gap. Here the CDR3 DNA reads TGTGCCTGGAGTGTATCCGGGGATGAGCAGTACTTC. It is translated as CAWSVSGDEQYF.

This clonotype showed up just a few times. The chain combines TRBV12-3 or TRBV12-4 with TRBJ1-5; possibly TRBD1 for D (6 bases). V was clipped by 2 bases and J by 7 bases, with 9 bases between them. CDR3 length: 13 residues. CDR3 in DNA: TGTGCCAGCAGTTTAACCCAGGGGCAGCCCCAGCATTTT. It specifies CASSLTQGQPQHF.

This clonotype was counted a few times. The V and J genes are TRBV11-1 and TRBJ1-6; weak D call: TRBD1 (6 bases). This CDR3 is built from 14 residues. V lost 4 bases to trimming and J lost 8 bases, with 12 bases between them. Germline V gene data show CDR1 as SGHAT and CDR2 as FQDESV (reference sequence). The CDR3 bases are TGTGCCAGCAGCTATGACAGGCCACATTCACCCCTCCACTTT. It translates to CASSYDRPHSPLHF. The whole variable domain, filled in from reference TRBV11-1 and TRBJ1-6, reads EAEVAQSPRYKITEKSQAVAFWCDPISGHATLYWYRQILGQGPELLVQFQDESVVDDSQLPKDRFSAERLKGVDSTLKIQPAELGDSAMYLCASSYDRPHSPLHFGNGTRLTVT.

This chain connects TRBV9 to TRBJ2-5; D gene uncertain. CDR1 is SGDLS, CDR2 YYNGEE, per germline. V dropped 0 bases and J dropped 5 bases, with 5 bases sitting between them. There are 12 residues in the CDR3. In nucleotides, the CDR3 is TGTGCCAGCAGCGTAGCTGACGAGACCCAGTACTTC. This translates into CASSVADETQYF. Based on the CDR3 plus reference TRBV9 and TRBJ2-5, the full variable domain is DSGVTQTPKHLITATGQRVTLRCSPRSGDLSVYWYQQSLDQGLQFLIQYYNGEERAKGNILERFSAQQFPDLHSELNLSSLELGDSALYFCASSVADETQYFGPGTRLLVL.

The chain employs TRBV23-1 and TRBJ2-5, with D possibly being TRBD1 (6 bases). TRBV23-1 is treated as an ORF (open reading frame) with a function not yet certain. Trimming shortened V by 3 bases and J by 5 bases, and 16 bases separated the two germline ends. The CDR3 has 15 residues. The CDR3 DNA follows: TGCGCCAGCAGTCACCAGGACAGTCCTGGTGAGACCCAGTACTTC. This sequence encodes CASSHQDSPGETQYF.

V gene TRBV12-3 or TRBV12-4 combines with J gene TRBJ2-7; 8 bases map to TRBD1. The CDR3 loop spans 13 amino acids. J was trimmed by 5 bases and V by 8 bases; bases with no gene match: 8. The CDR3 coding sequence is TGTGCCAGCTCAGGGGGCGCATGGCACGAGCAGTACTTC. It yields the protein CASSGGAWHEQYF.

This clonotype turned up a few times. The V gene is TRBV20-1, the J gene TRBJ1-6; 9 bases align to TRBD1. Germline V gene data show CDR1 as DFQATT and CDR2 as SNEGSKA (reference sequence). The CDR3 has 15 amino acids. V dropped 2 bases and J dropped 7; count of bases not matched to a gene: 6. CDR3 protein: CSARKPGTGNSPLHF. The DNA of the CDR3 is TGCAGTGCTAGAAAGCCCGGGACAGGGAATTCACCCCTCCACTTT.

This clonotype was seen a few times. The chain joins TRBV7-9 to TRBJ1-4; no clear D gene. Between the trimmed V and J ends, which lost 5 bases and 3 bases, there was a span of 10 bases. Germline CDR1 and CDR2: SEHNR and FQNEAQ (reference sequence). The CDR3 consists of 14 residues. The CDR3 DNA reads TGTGCCAGCAGCCGCCGTGGGCCTAATGAAAAACTGTTTTTT. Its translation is CASSRRGPNEKLFF.

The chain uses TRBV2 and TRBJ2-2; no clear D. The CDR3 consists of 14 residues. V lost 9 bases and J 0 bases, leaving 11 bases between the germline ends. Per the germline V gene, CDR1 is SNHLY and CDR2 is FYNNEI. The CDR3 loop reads CASGRPANTGELFF. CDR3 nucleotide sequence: TGTGCCAGTGGTCGACCAGCGAACACCGGGGAGCTGTTTTTT. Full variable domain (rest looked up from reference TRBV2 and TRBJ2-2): EPEVTQTPSHQVTQMGQEVILRCVPISNHLYFYWYRQILGQKVEFLVSFYNNEISEKSEIFDDQFSVERPDGSNFTLKIRSTKLEDSAMYFCASGRPANTGELFFGEGSRLTVL.

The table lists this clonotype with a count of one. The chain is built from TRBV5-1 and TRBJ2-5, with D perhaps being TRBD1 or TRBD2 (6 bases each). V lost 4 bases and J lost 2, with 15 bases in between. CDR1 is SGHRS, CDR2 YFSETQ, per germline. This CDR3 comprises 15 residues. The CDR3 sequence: CASSPWGAGQETQYF. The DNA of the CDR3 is TGCGCCAGCAGCCCCTGGGGGGCCGGGCAAGAGACCCAGTACTTC.

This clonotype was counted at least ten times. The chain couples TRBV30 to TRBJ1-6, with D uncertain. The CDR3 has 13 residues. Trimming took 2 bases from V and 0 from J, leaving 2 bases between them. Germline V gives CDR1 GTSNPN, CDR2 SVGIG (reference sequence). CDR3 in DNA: TGTGCCTGGAGTAACTCCTATAATTCACCCCTCCACTTT. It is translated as CAWSNSYNSPLHF.

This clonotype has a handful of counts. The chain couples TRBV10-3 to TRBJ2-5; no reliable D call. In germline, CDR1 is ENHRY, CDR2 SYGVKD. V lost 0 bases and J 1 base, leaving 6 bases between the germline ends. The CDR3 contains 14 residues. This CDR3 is CAISESQAQETQYF. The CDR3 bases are TGTGCCATCAGTGAGTCGCAGGCCCAAGAGACCCAGTACTTC.

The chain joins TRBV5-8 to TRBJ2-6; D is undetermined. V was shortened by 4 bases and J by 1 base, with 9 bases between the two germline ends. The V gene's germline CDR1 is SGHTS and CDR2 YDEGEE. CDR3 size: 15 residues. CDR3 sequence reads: CASSPRGSGANVLTF. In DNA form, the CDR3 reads TGTGCCAGCAGCCCGAGAGGTTCTGGGGCCAACGTCCTGACTTTC.

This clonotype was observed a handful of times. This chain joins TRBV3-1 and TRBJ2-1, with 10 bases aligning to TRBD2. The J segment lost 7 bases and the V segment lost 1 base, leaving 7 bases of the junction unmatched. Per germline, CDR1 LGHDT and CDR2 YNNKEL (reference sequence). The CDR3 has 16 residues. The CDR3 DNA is TGTGCCAGCAGCCAAGCGGGAGCGGGGGGGCGTAATGAGCAGTTCTTC. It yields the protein CASSQAGAGGRNEQFF.

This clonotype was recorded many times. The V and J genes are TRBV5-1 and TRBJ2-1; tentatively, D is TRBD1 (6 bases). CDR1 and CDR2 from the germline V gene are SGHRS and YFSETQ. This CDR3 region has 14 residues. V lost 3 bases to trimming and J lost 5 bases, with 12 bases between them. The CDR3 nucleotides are TGCGCCAGCAGCTCCAGGACAGCCAACAATGAGCAGTTCTTC. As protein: CASSSRTANNEQFF.

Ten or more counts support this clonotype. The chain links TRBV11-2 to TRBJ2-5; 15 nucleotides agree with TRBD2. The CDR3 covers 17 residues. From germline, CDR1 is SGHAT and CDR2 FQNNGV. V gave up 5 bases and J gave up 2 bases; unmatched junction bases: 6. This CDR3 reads CASSPGTSGGLQETQYF. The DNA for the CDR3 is TGTGCCAGCAGCCCTGGGACTAGCGGGGGGTTACAAGAGACCCAGTACTTC.

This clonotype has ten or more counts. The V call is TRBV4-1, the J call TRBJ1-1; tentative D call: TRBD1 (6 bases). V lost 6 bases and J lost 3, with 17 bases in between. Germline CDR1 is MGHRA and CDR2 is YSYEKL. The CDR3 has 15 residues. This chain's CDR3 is CASSLGGRSDTEAFF. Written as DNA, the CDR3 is TGCGCCAGCAGTCTCGGGGGCAGGTCGGACACTGAAGCTTTCTTT.

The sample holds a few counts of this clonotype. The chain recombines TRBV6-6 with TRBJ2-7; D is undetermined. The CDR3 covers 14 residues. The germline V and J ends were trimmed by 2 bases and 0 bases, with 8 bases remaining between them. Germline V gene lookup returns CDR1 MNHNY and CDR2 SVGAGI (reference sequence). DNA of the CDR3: TGTGCCAGCAGTTACGGCAGACTCTCCTACGAGCAGTACTTC. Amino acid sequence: CASSYGRLSYEQYF.